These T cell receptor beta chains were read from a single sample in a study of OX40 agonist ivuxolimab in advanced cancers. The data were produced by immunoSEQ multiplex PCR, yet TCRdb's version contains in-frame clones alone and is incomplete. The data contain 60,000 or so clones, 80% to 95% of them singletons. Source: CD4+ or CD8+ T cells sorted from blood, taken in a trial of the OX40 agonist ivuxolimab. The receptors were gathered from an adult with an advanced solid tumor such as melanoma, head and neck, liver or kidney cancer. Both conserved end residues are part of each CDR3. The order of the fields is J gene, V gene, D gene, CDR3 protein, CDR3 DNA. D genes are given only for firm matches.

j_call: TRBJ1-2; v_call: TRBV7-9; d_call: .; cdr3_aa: CASSLSGGRMGYTF; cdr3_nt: TGTGCCAGCAGCTTATCTGGGGGGCGCATGGGCTACACCTTC
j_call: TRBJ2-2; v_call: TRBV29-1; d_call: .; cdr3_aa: CSTGTPNTGELFF; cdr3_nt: TGCAGTACCGGGACACCGAACACCGGGGAGCTGTTTTTT
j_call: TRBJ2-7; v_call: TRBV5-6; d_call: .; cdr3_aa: CASAPRRDKYEQYF; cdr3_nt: TGTGCCAGCGCCCCACGCAGGGATAAATACGAGCAGTACTTC
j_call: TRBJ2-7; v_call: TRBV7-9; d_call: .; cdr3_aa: CASSPSLESNEQYF; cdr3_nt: TGTGCCAGCAGCCCCTCCCTAGAATCGAACGAGCAGTACTTC
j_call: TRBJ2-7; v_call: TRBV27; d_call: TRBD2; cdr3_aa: CASGTSGRGHEQYF; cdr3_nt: TGTGCCTCCGGGACTAGCGGGAGGGGCCACGAGCAGTACTTC
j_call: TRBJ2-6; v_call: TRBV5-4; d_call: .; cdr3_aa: CASSLGQVIAGANVLTF; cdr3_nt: TGTGCCAGCAGCTTGGGGCAGGTAATTGCTGGGGCCAACGTCCTGACTTTC
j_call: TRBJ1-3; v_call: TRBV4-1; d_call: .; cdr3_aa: CASSQVEGPGSGNTIYF; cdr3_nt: TGCGCCAGCAGCCAAGTAGAAGGGCCCGGCTCTGGAAACACCATATATTTT
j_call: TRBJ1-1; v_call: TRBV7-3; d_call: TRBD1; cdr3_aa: CASSPQGIPEAFF; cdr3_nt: TGTGCCAGCAGCCCACAGGGGATCCCTGAAGCTTTCTTT
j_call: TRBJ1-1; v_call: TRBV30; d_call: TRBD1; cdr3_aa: CAWDDGTGHPEAFF; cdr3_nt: TGTGCCTGGGACGACGGGACAGGTCATCCTGAAGCTTTCTTT
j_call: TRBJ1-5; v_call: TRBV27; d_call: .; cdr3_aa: CASSLQGWDSNQPQHF; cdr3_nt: TGTGCCAGCAGTTTGCAAGGGTGGGATAGCAATCAGCCCCAGCATTTT
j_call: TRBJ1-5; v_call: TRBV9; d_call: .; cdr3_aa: CASSPGFYSNQPQHF; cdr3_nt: TGTGCCAGCAGCCCGGGATTTTATAGCAATCAGCCCCAGCATTTT
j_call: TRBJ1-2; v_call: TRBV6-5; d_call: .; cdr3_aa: CASSTGTSYGYTF; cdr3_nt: TGTGCCAGCAGTACCGGGACAAGTTATGGCTACACCTTC
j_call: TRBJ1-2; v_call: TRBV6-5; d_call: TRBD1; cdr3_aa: CASSYSRDRVVYGYTF; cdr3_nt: TGTGCCAGCAGTTACTCGAGGGACAGGGTTGTCTATGGCTACACCTTC
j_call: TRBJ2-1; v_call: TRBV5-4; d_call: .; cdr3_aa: CASSLEGNEQFF; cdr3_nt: TGTGCCAGCAGCTTGGAGGGTAATGAGCAGTTCTTC
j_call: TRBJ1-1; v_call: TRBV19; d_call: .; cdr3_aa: CASRVSNTEAFF; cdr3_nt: TGTGCCAGCAGGGTGAGTAACACTGAAGCTTTCTTT
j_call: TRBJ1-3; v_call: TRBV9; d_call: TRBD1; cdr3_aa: CASSGTGAGNTIYF; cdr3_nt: TGTGCCAGCAGCGGGACAGGGGCTGGAAACACCATATATTTT
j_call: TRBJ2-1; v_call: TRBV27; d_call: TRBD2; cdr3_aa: CASSFITSGGYNEQFF; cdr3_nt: TGTGCCAGCAGTTTTATAACTAGCGGGGGTTACAATGAGCAGTTCTTC
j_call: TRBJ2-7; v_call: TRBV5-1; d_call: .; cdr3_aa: CASSLVPHYEQYF; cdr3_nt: TGCGCCAGCAGCTTGGTTCCACATTACGAGCAGTACTTC
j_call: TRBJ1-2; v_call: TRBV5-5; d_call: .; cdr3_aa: CASSSQTHGVDGYTF; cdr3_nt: TGTGCCAGCAGCTCCCAGACACATGGGGTGGATGGCTACACCTTC
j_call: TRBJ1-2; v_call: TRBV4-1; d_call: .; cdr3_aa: CASSQDRQGMDYGYTF; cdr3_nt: TGCGCCAGCAGCCAAGATAGGCAGGGAATGGACTATGGCTACACCTTC
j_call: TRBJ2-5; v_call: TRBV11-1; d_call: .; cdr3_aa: CASSTWSRGKGETQYF; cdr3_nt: TGTGCCAGCAGCACGTGGTCGAGGGGAAAAGGGGAGACCCAGTACTTC
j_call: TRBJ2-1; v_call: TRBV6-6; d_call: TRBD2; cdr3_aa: CASSFGLAGSYNEQFF; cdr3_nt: TGTGCCAGCAGTTTCGGCCTAGCGGGCTCCTACAATGAGCAGTTCTTC